This is a list of T cell receptor beta chains from one sample in a study of identifying expanded T cells in peripheral blood. Clones were read by immunoSEQ multiplex PCR, and TCRdb kept only the in-frame ones, dropping some. The sample comprises 70,000 to 95,000 clones, about 87% of which are singletons, and roughly 7.7% rests with the top ten. Sequencing was performed on blood. The origin of the receptors is a person aged 18 to 75 in good health. The CDR3 runs from the conserved cysteine through the conserved F or W. A D gene is named only where the DNA matches it firmly. Expanded clones get a size class; other rows say once, few or many, or leave the size out.

v_gene	d_gene	abundance	j_gene	CDR3aa	CDR3nt
TRBV9	TRBD2	.	TRBJ2-3	CASSPLNAGGLRDTQYF	TGTGCCAGCAGCCCCCTTAACGCGGGGGGCCTGAGAGATACGCAGTATTTT
TRBV29-1	TRBD2	.	TRBJ2-3	CSVDRPGGGDTQYF	TGCAGCGTTGATCGGCCGGGGGGAGGAGATACGCAGTATTTT
TRBV10-3	.	.	TRBJ2-7	CAISGKRQGGYEQYF	TGTGCCATCAGTGGGAAAAGACAGGGAGGCTACGAGCAGTACTTC
TRBV4-1	TRBD1	.	TRBJ1-2	CASSQGAGQGYYGYTF	TGCGCCAGCAGCCAAGGCGCAGGACAGGGCTACTATGGCTACACCTTC
TRBV5-6	.	.	TRBJ2-7	CASSAGGESGEQYF	TGTGCCAGCAGCGCCGGAGGGGAGTCGGGCGAGCAGTACTTC
TRBV7-2	TRBD2	.	TRBJ2-1	CASSLPRGTRNNEQFF	TGTGCCAGCAGCTTACCACGGGGGACTAGAAACAATGAGCAGTTCTTC
TRBV21-1	.	once	TRBJ2-5	CASIPSGNTERETQYF	TGTGCCAGCATCCCAAGCGGGAACACCGAGAGAGAGACCCAGTACTTC
TRBV6-1	TRBD1	.	TRBJ1-2	CASSAGQGANYGYTF	TGTGCCAGCAGTGCGGGACAGGGGGCGAACTATGGCTACACCTTC
TRBV28	.	once	TRBJ1-1	CASSGPKGGAFF	TGTGCCAGCAGTGGCCCCAAGGGCGGGGCTTTCTTT
TRBV7-2	TRBD1	.	TRBJ1-2	CASSMTGAYTF	TGTGCCAGCAGCATGACAGGGGCCTACACCTTC
TRBV11-3	TRBD2	.	TRBJ2-1	CASSLDSGRAYNEQFF	TGTGCCAGCAGCTTAGATAGCGGGAGGGCCTACAATGAGCAGTTCTTC
TRBV7-7	.	few	TRBJ2-5	CASSLPGGGQETQYF	TGTGCCAGCAGCTTACCCGGTGGGGGTCAAGAGACCCAGTACTTC
TRBV18	TRBD1	.	TRBJ1-1	CASSPQDRVYHEAFF	TGTGCCAGCTCACCCCAAGACAGGGTTTATCATGAAGCTTTCTTT
TRBV4-2	.	.	TRBJ1-5	CASSQGISADNQPQHF	TGTGCCAGCAGCCAAGGGATCTCGGCAGACAATCAGCCCCAGCATTTT
TRBV9	.	.	TRBJ1-2	CASSPRAGSYTF	TGTGCCAGCAGCCCCAGGGCAGGTTCCTACACCTTC
TRBV5-1	.	.	TRBJ1-1	CASSPNLGLRAEAFF	TGCGCCAGCAGCCCCAACCTAGGACTAAGAGCTGAAGCTTTCTTT
TRBV10-3	.	.	TRBJ1-2	CAISEGSTNYGYTF	TGTGCCATCAGTGAAGGGAGTACTAACTATGGCTACACCTTC
TRBV6-5	.	few	TRBJ1-6	CASSYRGQGNSPLHF	TGTGCCAGCAGTTACCGAGGCCAGGGGAATTCACCCCTCCACTTT
TRBV19	.	.	TRBJ2-7	CASSMTDSKLGQYF	TGTGCCAGTAGTATGACGGACAGCAAACTAGGGCAGTACTTC
TRBV6-1	.	.	TRBJ1-2	CASSQEYDYGYTF	TGTGCCAGCAGTCAGGAGTATGACTATGGCTACACCTTC